The rows below give T cell receptor beta chains drawn from one sample of a study of response to subunit inactivated influenza vaccine. One entry per CDR3 protein, called by TCRdb with MiXCR from the RT-PCR reads. The sample comprises some 600,000 distinct CDR3 sequences, roughly 15% of which are singletons, and 7.5% to 9% rests with the top ten. This specimen consisted of PBMCs from blood, obtained approximately 15 days before vaccination. All receptors come from a man aged 50 to 60 who received an inactivated influenza vaccine. Both conserved end residues are part of each CDR3. Fields, in order: V gene, J gene, clone size, CDR3 length, D gene, CDR3 protein, CDR3 DNA. The D gene is left open where the match is weak. Expanded clones are given a class, and other clones once, few, many or no size at all.

v_call: TRBV7-2
j_call: TRBJ2-7
clone_size: few
cdr3_length: 16
d_call: TRBD2
cdr3_aa: CASSPGASGGVDEQYF
cdr3_nt: TGTGCCAGCAGCCCAGGGGCTAGCGGGGGCGTGGACGAGCAGTACTTC

v_call: TRBV4-3
j_call: TRBJ1-5
clone_size: -
cdr3_length: 13
d_call: -
cdr3_aa: CASSETVNQPQHF
cdr3_nt: TGCGCCAGCAGCGAGACAGTTAATCAGCCCCAGCATTTT

v_call: TRBV12-3/TRBV12-4
j_call: TRBJ2-2
clone_size: -
cdr3_length: 13
d_call: -
cdr3_aa: CASSDLVTGELFF
cdr3_nt: TGTGCCAGCAGTGACCTGGTAACCGGGGAGCTGTTTTTT

v_call: TRBV4-2
j_call: TRBJ2-3
clone_size: few
cdr3_length: 17
d_call: -
cdr3_aa: CASSPDRGRVGTDTQYF
cdr3_nt: TGTGCCAGCAGCCCAGACCGTGGCAGGGTGGGCACAGATACGCAGTATTTT

v_call: TRBV2
j_call: TRBJ2-5
clone_size: -
cdr3_length: 14
d_call: -
cdr3_aa: CASSEDQLAETQYF
cdr3_nt: TGTGCCAGCAGTGAAGATCAGCTCGCGGAGACCCAGTACTTC

v_call: TRBV4-2
j_call: TRBJ2-1
clone_size: -
cdr3_length: 14
d_call: -
cdr3_aa: CASSQDVFYNEQFF
cdr3_nt: TGTGCCAGCAGCCAAGATGTCTTCTACAATGAGCAGTTCTTC

v_call: TRBV7-9
j_call: TRBJ1-2
clone_size: many
cdr3_length: 12
d_call: -
cdr3_aa: CASGQTSRGYTF
cdr3_nt: TGTGCCAGCGGACAGACTTCTCGTGGCTACACCTTC

v_call: TRBV12-3/TRBV12-4
j_call: TRBJ1-1
clone_size: many
cdr3_length: 12
d_call: TRBD1
cdr3_aa: CASTATGARAFF
cdr3_nt: TGTGCCAGCACAGCCACAGGGGCGCGGGCTTTCTTT

v_call: TRBV6-1
j_call: TRBJ2-3
clone_size: -
cdr3_length: 14
d_call: TRBD1
cdr3_aa: CASTRDRGLNTQYF
cdr3_nt: TGTGCCAGCACCCGGGACAGGGGGCTGAATACGCAGTATTTT

v_call: TRBV7-8
j_call: TRBJ2-5
clone_size: -
cdr3_length: 17
d_call: -
cdr3_aa: CASSEPRDEQHKETQYF
cdr3_nt: TGTGCCAGCAGCGAGCCCCGGGACGAACAACACAAAGAGACCCAGTACTTC

v_call: TRBV12-3/TRBV12-4
j_call: TRBJ2-5
clone_size: few
cdr3_length: 12
d_call: -
cdr3_aa: CASSLADETQYF
cdr3_nt: TGTGCCAGCAGCTTAGCCGACGAGACCCAGTACTTC

v_call: TRBV29-1
j_call: TRBJ2-5
clone_size: few
cdr3_length: 16
d_call: TRBD2
cdr3_aa: CRASPTSGGPQETQYF
cdr3_nt: TGCAGAGCCAGTCCGACTAGCGGGGGACCCCAAGAGACCCAGTACTTC

v_call: TRBV4-1
j_call: TRBJ2-1
clone_size: few
cdr3_length: 13
d_call: TRBD1
cdr3_aa: CASRRTGRNEQFF
cdr3_nt: TGCGCCAGCAGACGGACAGGGAGGAATGAGCAGTTCTTC

v_call: TRBV12-3/TRBV12-4
j_call: TRBJ1-5
clone_size: -
cdr3_length: 14
d_call: -
cdr3_aa: CASSKTDSNQPQHF
cdr3_nt: TGTGCCAGCAGCAAGACAGATAGCAATCAGCCCCAGCATTTT

v_call: TRBV28
j_call: TRBJ2-7
clone_size: few
cdr3_length: 15
d_call: -
cdr3_aa: CASSLGRRSSYEQYF
cdr3_nt: TGTGCCAGCAGCCTCGGACGGAGGAGCTCCTACGAGCAGTACTTC

v_call: TRBV10-3
j_call: TRBJ2-7
clone_size: -
cdr3_length: 14
d_call: TRBD2
cdr3_aa: CAISGGGGVLEQYF
cdr3_nt: TGTGCCATCAGTGGAGGCGGGGGGGTACTCGAGCAGTACTTC

v_call: TRBV12-3/TRBV12-4
j_call: TRBJ2-7
clone_size: few
cdr3_length: 12
d_call: -
cdr3_aa: CASSQGPWEQYF
cdr3_nt: TGTGCCAGCAGCCAAGGACCGTGGGAGCAGTACTTC

v_call: TRBV3-1
j_call: TRBJ2-3
clone_size: few
cdr3_length: 16
d_call: TRBD2
cdr3_aa: CASSQALAGHTDTQYF
cdr3_nt: TGTGCCAGCAGCCAAGCGCTAGCGGGGCACACAGATACGCAGTATTTT

v_call: TRBV4-3
j_call: TRBJ2-1
clone_size: -
cdr3_length: 16
d_call: -
cdr3_aa: CASTSLVGGTYNEQFF
cdr3_nt: TGCGCCAGCACATCCTTGGTTGGAGGTACCTACAATGAGCAGTTCTTC

v_call: TRBV28
j_call: TRBJ2-2
clone_size: -
cdr3_length: 18
d_call: TRBD2
cdr3_aa: CASSFYGFTGGQTGELFF
cdr3_nt: TGTGCCAGCAGTTTTTATGGTTTCACGGGAGGGCAAACCGGGGAGCTGTTTTTT

v_call: TRBV20-1
j_call: TRBJ2-7
clone_size: few
cdr3_length: 13
d_call: TRBD2
cdr3_aa: CSAFASGTYEQYF
cdr3_nt: TGCAGTGCGTTTGCTAGCGGGACCTACGAGCAGTACTTC

v_call: TRBV20-1
j_call: TRBJ2-5
clone_size: few
cdr3_length: 12
d_call: TRBD1
cdr3_aa: CSAVDRGETQYF
cdr3_nt: TGCAGTGCCGTCGACAGGGGTGAGACCCAGTACTTC

v_call: TRBV19
j_call: TRBJ1-2
clone_size: few
cdr3_length: 13
d_call: TRBD1
cdr3_aa: CASTSTGFAGYTF
cdr3_nt: TGTGCCAGTACCTCGACAGGGTTCGCTGGCTACACCTTC

v_call: TRBV10-3
j_call: TRBJ2-1
clone_size: few
cdr3_length: 16
d_call: -
cdr3_aa: CAISDPGRGNYNEQFF
cdr3_nt: TGTGCCATCAGTGACCCCGGTAGGGGCAACTACAATGAGCAGTTCTTC

v_call: TRBV28
j_call: TRBJ1-5
clone_size: few
cdr3_length: 17
d_call: TRBD1
cdr3_aa: CASSHRQGGGNNQPQHF
cdr3_nt: TGTGCCAGCAGCCACCGACAGGGAGGGGGAAACAATCAGCCCCAGCATTTT

v_call: TRBV3-1
j_call: TRBJ1-5
clone_size: -
cdr3_length: 12
d_call: -
cdr3_aa: CASGGRNQPQHF
cdr3_nt: TGTGCCAGCGGTGGGAGGAATCAGCCCCAGCATTTT

v_call: TRBV28
j_call: TRBJ2-2
clone_size: many
cdr3_length: 14
d_call: TRBD1
cdr3_aa: CARDRGWSTGELFF
cdr3_nt: TGTGCCAGGGACAGGGGTTGGAGCACCGGGGAGCTGTTTTTT

v_call: TRBV6-1
j_call: TRBJ1-4
clone_size: -
cdr3_length: 14
d_call: -
cdr3_aa: CASSEAGGGEKLFF
cdr3_nt: TGTGCCAGCAGTGAAGCAGGAGGGGGTGAAAAACTGTTTTTT

v_call: TRBV5-1
j_call: TRBJ1-6
clone_size: few
cdr3_length: 15
d_call: TRBD1
cdr3_aa: CASSLVGTGNSPLHF
cdr3_nt: TGCGCCAGCAGCTTGGTGGGGACAGGGAATTCACCCCTCCACTTT

v_call: TRBV6-1
j_call: TRBJ2-5
clone_size: -
cdr3_length: 13
d_call: -
cdr3_aa: CASSDGTWETQYF
cdr3_nt: TGTGCCAGCAGTGACGGGACATGGGAGACCCAGTACTTC

v_call: TRBV10-3
j_call: TRBJ2-3
clone_size: few
cdr3_length: 14
d_call: TRBD1
cdr3_aa: CAIRQRQGSDTQYF
cdr3_nt: TGTGCCATCAGGCAAAGACAGGGTTCAGATACGCAGTATTTT

v_call: TRBV15
j_call: TRBJ2-5
clone_size: -
cdr3_length: 14
d_call: -
cdr3_aa: CATSTAGPQETQYF
cdr3_nt: TGTGCCACCAGTACGGCAGGGCCCCAGGAGACCCAGTACTTC

v_call: TRBV7-9
j_call: TRBJ2-1
clone_size: -
cdr3_length: 15
d_call: TRBD2
cdr3_aa: CASRPTSGGAFEQFF
cdr3_nt: TGTGCCAGCAGGCCAACTAGCGGGGGGGCCTTTGAGCAGTTCTTC

v_call: TRBV20-1
j_call: TRBJ2-3
clone_size: few
cdr3_length: 14
d_call: -
cdr3_aa: CSAETGKLTDTQYF
cdr3_nt: TGCAGTGCGGAGACTGGGAAACTCACAGATACGCAGTATTTT

v_call: TRBV6-1
j_call: TRBJ2-3
clone_size: few
cdr3_length: 14
d_call: TRBD2
cdr3_aa: CASSSGRGTDTQYF
cdr3_nt: TGTGCCAGCAGTAGCGGGAGGGGCACAGATACGCAGTATTTT

v_call: TRBV20-1
j_call: TRBJ1-5
clone_size: few
cdr3_length: 13
d_call: -
cdr3_aa: CSASVDSNQPQHF
cdr3_nt: TGCAGTGCTAGTGTGGACAGCAATCAGCCCCAGCATTTT

v_call: TRBV6-1
j_call: TRBJ2-5
clone_size: few
cdr3_length: 18
d_call: TRBD2
cdr3_aa: CASSEWTSGSRDEETQYF
cdr3_nt: TGTGCCAGCAGTGAATGGACTAGCGGGAGTAGGGATGAAGAGACCCAGTACTTC

v_call: TRBV2
j_call: TRBJ2-7
clone_size: -
cdr3_length: 13
d_call: TRBD1
cdr3_aa: CASKRDRGHEQYF
cdr3_nt: TGTGCCAGCAAGCGGGACAGGGGTCACGAGCAGTACTTC

v_call: TRBV20-1
j_call: TRBJ1-2
clone_size: -
cdr3_length: 13
d_call: TRBD1
cdr3_aa: CSAWTGVPYGYTF
cdr3_nt: TGCAGTGCCTGGACAGGGGTTCCCTATGGCTACACCTTC